This TCR beta chain was documented in a study of metastatic and nonmetastatic thyroid tumors. Study-level background: Peripheral blood and tumor or nodule samples from malignant and benign thyroid patients were compared. Overall study findings and caveats: Benign nodules reportedly had significantly lower TCR beta diversity than malignant thyroid tumors in blood and tumor.

TCRdb re-called the PCR reads via MiXCR. The data show 15,000 to 20,000 clones, with about 24% seen just once and 7% to 9.5% held by the top ten. This clone is deemed medium-sized. The antigen is not known. There were no patients who had received any treatment before thyroid surgery. With 8 bases removed from V and 5 bases from J, the gap between germline ends came to 19 bases. Germline V gene lookup returns CDR1 MDHEN and CDR2 SYDVKM. CDR3 length: 16 amino acids. The sequence was collected from a female donor with papillary thyroid cancer or a benign thyroid nodule (not recorded which). Some clones in this sample may be carry-over from other donors' samples. The sequenced sample was adjacent normal tissue. The chain is built from TRBV28 and TRBJ1-6, with D maybe TRBD1 (6 bases). CDR3 protein: CASLSPGTGHNSPLHF. The CDR3 nucleotides are TGTGCCAGCCTATCCCCCGGTACAGGGCATAATTCACCCCTCCACTTT. The full variable domain, its missing parts supplied by reference TRBV28 and TRBJ1-6, is DVKVTQSSRYLVKRTGEKVFLECVQDMDHENMFWYRQDPGLGLRLIYFSYDVKMKEKGDIPEGYSVSREKKERFSLILESASTNQTSMYLCASLSPGTGHNSPLHFGNGTRLTVT.